These 20 T cell receptor beta chains were sequenced from one sample in a study of lymphopenia after photon versus proton radiotherapy. This table comes from immunoSEQ multiplex PCR, and its TCRdb copy is limited to in-frame clones, with some not included. The sample contains about 83,000 clones, more than 70% of which appear only once. The specimen was peripheral blood, collected from a patient treated with proton-based radiotherapy. Source of these receptors: a man aged 55 to 70 with pancreatic cancer.

This clone was counted only a few times. The chain carries TRBV9 and TRBJ1-1, with D possibly matching TRBD1 (5 bases). Germline V gene lookup returns CDR1 SGDLS and CDR2 YYNGEE. Trimming cost V 0 bases and J 4 bases, with 7 bases left between them. CDR3 length equals 13 residues. The chain's CDR3 is CASSVGGPTEAFF. Written as DNA, the CDR3 is TGTGCCAGCAGCGTAGGGGGACCCACTGAAGCTTTCTTT. Using reference TRBV9 and TRBJ1-1 for the parts outside the CDR3, the full variable domain is DSGVTQTPKHLITATGQRVTLRCSPRSGDLSVYWYQQSLDQGLQFLIQYYNGEERAKGNILERFSAQQFPDLHSELNLSSLELGDSALYFCASSVGGPTEAFFGQGTRLTVV.

The CDR3 DNA is TGTGCTAGTGGTTTGGATTACAGCAATGAGCAGTTCTTC. Its protein is CASGLDYSNEQFF. The V gene is TRBV12-5, the J gene TRBJ2-1; D not certain. The CDR3 length is 13 residues. Germline CDR1 reads LGHNT; CDR2 reads FRNRAP. Trimming took 1 base from V and 6 from J, leaving 7 bases between them.

The rearrangement links TRBV27 to TRBJ2-7, with D possibly being TRBD1 or TRBD2 (5 bases each). V was cut by 6 bases and J by 2 bases, with 11 bases left in between. The CDR3 covers 13 residues. The V gene's germline CDR1 is MNHEY and CDR2 SMNVEV (reference sequence). The CDR3 nucleotides are TGTGCCAGCAGCCCGGGGCTGGCCTACGAGCAGTACTTC. Translation: CASSPGLAYEQYF.

The chain carries TRBV2 and TRBJ2-1, with TRBD2 matching 7 bases. CDR3 length equals 19 residues. Germline loops: CDR1 SNHLY, CDR2 FYNNEI. V shed 6 bases, J shed 6 bases, and the junction held 23 bases outside the gene matches. The CDR3 sequence: CASRPRTRYGDGMGNEQFF. In DNA, the CDR3 is TGTGCCAGCAGACCCCGGACTAGGTACGGAGATGGGATGGGCAATGAGCAGTTCTTC.

The chain uses TRBV2 and TRBJ2-7, with D perhaps TRBD2 (5 bases). V shed 1 base and J shed 3 bases, with 16 bases lying between them. Germline values: CDR1 SNHLY, CDR2 FYNNEI. This CDR3 is built from 16 residues. CDR3 region: CASSEVTGAGLYEQYF. The CDR3 nucleotides are TGTGCCAGCAGTGAAGTTACGGGCGCAGGACTCTACGAGCAGTACTTC.

The chain is built from TRBV5-1 and TRBJ2-2, with TRBD1 matching 7 bases. V was pared by 3 bases and J by 0 bases, with 5 bases of the junction left unmatched. The CDR3 consists of 16 residues. CDR1 and CDR2 (germline): SGHRS, YFSETQ. The CDR3 nucleotides are TGCGCCAGCAGCTATATCGGGACAGCGAACACCGGGGAGCTGTTTTTT. Translating it yields CASSYIGTANTGELFF.

The chain couples TRBV11-2 to TRBJ2-1; D uncertain. This CDR3 is built from 13 residues. V shed 7 bases and J shed 9 bases, with 16 bases lying between them. Germline values: CDR1 SGHAT, CDR2 FQNNGV. The CDR3 bases are TGTGCCAGCACCCTTCGACGTGGAGCTGAGCAGTTCTTC. It specifies CASTLRRGAEQFF.

The chain is built from TRBV5-1 and TRBJ2-1; the match to TRBD2 covers 9 bases. This CDR3 region has 16 residues. Trimming cost V 3 bases and J 7 bases; bases outside gene matches: 11. Germline CDR1 SGHRS, CDR2 YFSETQ. CDR3 in amino acids: CASSSAAGGYRNEQFF. CDR3 sequence (DNA): TGCGCCAGCAGCTCGGCGGCGGGAGGGTATCGAAATGAGCAGTTCTTC.

A word on this clone: Other DNA sequences within the sample encode an identical CDR3. The gene calls are TRBV6-1 and TRBJ1-1, with a tentative D call TRBD1 (6 bases). The CDR3 length is 13 residues. V was cut by 8 bases and J by 4 bases, with 14 bases left in between. Germline assignment: CDR1 MNHNS and CDR2 SASEGT. CDR3 nucleotides: TGTGCCAGCTCCCTTGGAGGGGGCACTGAAGCTTTCTTT. It translates to CASSLGGGTEAFF.

In this sample, this clone turned up a few times. The chain carries TRBV7-9 and TRBJ1-6; weak D call: TRBD1 (6 bases). Trimming stripped 5 bases from V and 5 bases from J, with 13 bases between. CDR1 is SEHNR and CDR2 is FQNEAQ in the germline V gene (reference sequence). The CDR3 sequence is 15 residues long. CDR3 region: CASSPLTGNNSPLHF. The CDR3 nucleotides are TGTGCCAGCAGCCCACTAACAGGGAATAATTCACCCCTCCACTTT.

V gene TRBV7-9 combines with J gene TRBJ2-1; TRBD2 aligns across 7 bases. This CDR3 region has 15 residues. The germline V gene encodes CDR1 SEHNR and CDR2 FQNEAQ (reference sequence). V lost 5 bases to trimming and J lost 6 bases; unmatched junction nucleotides: 10. The CDR3 region is CASSPTSPGANEQFF. The CDR3 nucleotides read TGTGCCAGCAGCCCGACTAGCCCCGGAGCCAATGAGCAGTTCTTC.

A few counts support this clone. The rearrangement uses TRBV19 and TRBJ2-1; 12 nucleotides agree with TRBD1. The germline V gene encodes CDR1 LNHDA and CDR2 SQIVND (reference sequence). The CDR3 totals 15 residues. After removal of 6 bases from V and 4 bases from J, the junction contained 4 bases not matched to a gene. The CDR3 loop is CASRRDRGPYNEQFF. In nucleotides, the CDR3 is TGTGCCAGTAGAAGGGACAGGGGGCCGTACAATGAGCAGTTCTTC.

The J gene is TRBJ2-5, the V gene TRBV11-3; TRBD2 is a possible D gene (6 bases). V lost 5 bases to trimming and J lost 1 base, with 20 bases between them. This CDR3 is 17 amino acids long. Germline values: CDR1 SGHNT, CDR2 YENEEA. The chain's CDR3 is CASSGGDFYPGQETQYF. In nucleotides, the CDR3 is TGTGCCAGCAGCGGAGGGGACTTCTATCCGGGCCAAGAGACCCAGTACTTC.

This chain joins TRBV5-5 and TRBJ2-2; 7 bases map to TRBD1. The V segment lost 4 bases and the J segment 4 bases; nucleotides outside the gene matches: 13. The CDR3 length is 17 residues. Germline V gene data show CDR1 as SGHKS and CDR2 as YYEKEE (reference sequence). CDR3 DNA sequence: TGTGCCAGCAGCCTGAGGATAGGACAGGAATTCACCGGGGAGCTGTTTTTT. It codes for CASSLRIGQEFTGELFF.

This CDR3 reads CASSQDRRGQGDGYTF. The CDR3 DNA reads as TGTGCCAGCAGCCAAGATCGCCGCGGACAGGGGGATGGCTACACCTTC. This chain uses TRBV4-2 with TRBJ1-2; 10 positions agree with TRBD1. The CDR3 totals 16 residues. Germline V gene lookup returns CDR1 LGHNA and CDR2 YNFKEQ. The V gene end was trimmed by 0 bases and the J gene end by 6 bases; junction bases not matched to a gene: 7.

V gene TRBV9 combines with J gene TRBJ2-3, with 10 nucleotides matching TRBD2. The CDR3 runs 15 residues. V lost 4 bases and J lost 6; bases outside the gene matches: 8. In germline, CDR1 is SGDLS, CDR2 YYNGEE. Here the CDR3 reads CASSQSGRAGDTQYF. CDR3 DNA: TGTGCCAGCAGCCAAAGCGGGAGGGCCGGGGATACGCAGTATTTT.

Note on this clone: At one of its ends the junction is not consistent with the germline gene, which may arise from a read error. The V gene is TRBV6-1, the J gene TRBJ2-1; TRBD2 matches at 7 bases. Germline V CDR1 and CDR2: MNHNS, SASEGT. The CDR3 loop spans 12 amino acids. The CDR3 DNA sequence: TGTGCCAGCAGTGAAACGGCGGGAGCTTATCTCTTC. Translation: CASSETAGAYLF.

This chain's CDR3 is CASSSLLAGDPDTQYF. CDR3 nucleotides: TGTGCCAGCAGCTCTCTACTAGCGGGAGACCCAGATACGCAGTATTTT. The V call is TRBV7-9, the J call TRBJ2-3, with 11 bases matching TRBD2. After removal of 4 bases from V and 4 bases from J, the junction contained 7 bases not matched to a gene. The CDR3 has 16 residues. The germline CDR1 and CDR2 sequences are SEHNR and FQNEAQ (reference sequence). The variable domain in full, with the rest retrieved from reference TRBV7-9 and TRBJ2-3, is DTGVSQNPRHKITKRGQNVTFRCDPISEHNRLYWYRQTLGQGPEFLTYFQNEAQLEKSRLLSDRFSAERPKGSFSTLEIQRTEQGDSAMYLCASSSLLAGDPDTQYFGPGTRLTVL.

This clone has only one observation. The CDR3 coding sequence is TGTGCCAGCTCACCCCCGCGGAACGGTGGTGAGACCCAGTACTTC. Its protein is CASSPPRNGGETQYF. The chain links TRBV18 to TRBJ2-5, with unresolved D. This CDR3 has 15 residues. V lost 3 bases, J lost 5 bases, and 16 bases lay in between. Per the germline V gene, CDR1 is KGHSH and CDR2 is LQKENI.

The V and J genes are TRBV5-4 and TRBJ2-2; 12 positions agree with TRBD2. CDR3 length: 17 amino acids. Germline V CDR1 and CDR2: SGHNT, YYREEE (reference sequence). V lost 6 bases and J lost 2; bases outside the gene matches: 8. The CDR3, as DNA: TGTGCCAGCACCGGGACTAGCGGGTTTTCAAACACCGGGGAGCTGTTTTTT. It yields the protein CASTGTSGFSNTGELFF.